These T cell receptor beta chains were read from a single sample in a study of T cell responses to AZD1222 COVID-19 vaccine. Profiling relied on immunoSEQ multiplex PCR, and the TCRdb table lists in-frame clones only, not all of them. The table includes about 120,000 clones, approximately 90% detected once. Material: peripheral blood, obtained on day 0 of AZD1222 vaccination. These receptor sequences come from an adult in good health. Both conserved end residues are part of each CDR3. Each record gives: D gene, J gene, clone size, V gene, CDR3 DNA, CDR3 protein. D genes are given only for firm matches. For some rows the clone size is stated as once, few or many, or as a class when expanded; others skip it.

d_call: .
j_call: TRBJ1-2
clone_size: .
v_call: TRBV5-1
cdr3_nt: TGCGCCAGCAGCTTGGGAGGGTATGGCTACACCTTC
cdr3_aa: CASSLGGYGYTF

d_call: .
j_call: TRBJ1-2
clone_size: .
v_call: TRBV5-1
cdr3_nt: TGCGCCAGCACGAGGGAAGATTCAGACTATGGCTACACCTTC
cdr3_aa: CASTREDSDYGYTF

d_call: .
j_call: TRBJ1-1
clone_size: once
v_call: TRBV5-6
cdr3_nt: TGTGCCAGCAGCTTTGGAACAGAGAACACTGAAGCTTTCTTT
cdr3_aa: CASSFGTENTEAFF

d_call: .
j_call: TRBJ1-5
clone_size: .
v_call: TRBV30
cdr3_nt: TGTGCCTGGGGTACGGGACAAGTCAATCAGCCCCAGCATTTT
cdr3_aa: CAWGTGQVNQPQHF

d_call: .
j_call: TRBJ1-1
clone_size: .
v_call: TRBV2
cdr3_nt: TGTGCCAGCAGTGAAGCGCTTGGGGGTGGGGACACTGAAGCTTTCTTT
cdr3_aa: CASSEALGGGDTEAFF

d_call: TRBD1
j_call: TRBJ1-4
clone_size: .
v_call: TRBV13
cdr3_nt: TGTGCCAGCAGCCGCGGACAGGGGTTAAGAAAACTGTTTTTT
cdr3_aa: CASSRGQGLRKLFF

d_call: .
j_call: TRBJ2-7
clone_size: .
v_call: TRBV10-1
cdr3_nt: TGCGCCAGCAGTGAGACGACAGGTAACTACGAGCAGTACTTC
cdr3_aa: CASSETTGNYEQYF

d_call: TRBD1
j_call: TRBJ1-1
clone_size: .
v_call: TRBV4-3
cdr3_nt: TGCGCCAGCAGCCAAGATCGGGACAGGGCCACTTCCTCCTCTCAGAACACTGAAGCTTTCTTT
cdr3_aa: CASSQDRDRATSSSQNTEAFF

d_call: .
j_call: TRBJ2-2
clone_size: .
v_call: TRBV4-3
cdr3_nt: TGCGCCAGCAGCCCTTACCTCCTCGGGCGAGCCGGGGAGCTGTTTTTT
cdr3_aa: CASSPYLLGRAGELFF

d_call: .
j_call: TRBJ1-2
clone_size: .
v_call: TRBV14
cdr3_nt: TGTGCCAGCAGCCAAGATTATACAGTTAACTATGGCTACACCTTC
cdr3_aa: CASSQDYTVNYGYTF

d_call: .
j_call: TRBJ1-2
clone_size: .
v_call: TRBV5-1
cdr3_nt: TGCGCCAGCAGCTTGGCACCGGGAGGGGCCAGTTCCTATGGCTACACCTTC
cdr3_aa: CASSLAPGGASSYGYTF

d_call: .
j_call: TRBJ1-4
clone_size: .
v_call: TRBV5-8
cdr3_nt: TGTGCCAGCCAAATGCTGGGGGGTGCTAATGAAAAACTGTTTTTT
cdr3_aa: CASQMLGGANEKLFF

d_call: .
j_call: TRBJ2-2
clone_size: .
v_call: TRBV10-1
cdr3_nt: TGCGCCAGCAGTGAAATGGGGGCATCCGGGGAGCTGTTTTTT
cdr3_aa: CASSEMGASGELFF

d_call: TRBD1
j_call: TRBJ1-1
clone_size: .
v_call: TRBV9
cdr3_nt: TGTGCCAGCAGCGCGGGACAGACGAACACTGAAGCTTTCTTT
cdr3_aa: CASSAGQTNTEAFF

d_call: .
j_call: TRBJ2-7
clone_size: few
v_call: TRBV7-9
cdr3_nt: TGTGCCAGCAGCTTAGAGGCGGCCGAGCAGTACTTC
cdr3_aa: CASSLEAAEQYF